One and the same sample provided the 32 T cell receptor beta chains below, sequenced in a study of shared clonotypes between healthy human individuals. Generated by immunoSEQ multiplex PCR, the TCRdb table keeps only in-frame clones and is missing some. The sample gives about 110,000 clones, around 68% of which show up once; roughly 22% is in the top ten. The sample taken for sequencing was memory CD8+ T cells sorted from blood. Noted subset: CD45RO+ cells pooled with CCR7-negative TemRA cells. These receptors were obtained from a woman younger than 45 in good health.

The chain carries TRBV9 and TRBJ2-2, with TRBD2 as a possible D gene (6 bases). Trimming shortened V by 1 base and J by 4 bases, and 17 bases separated the two germline ends. Germline V lookup: CDR1 SGDLS, CDR2 YYNGEE. The CDR3 length is 17 residues. The CDR3 nucleotides read TGTGCCAGCAGCGTATTCGCGGCTAGCGATGGCACCGGGGAGCTGTTTTTT. This encodes CASSVFAASDGTGELFF.

The J gene is TRBJ2-7, the V gene TRBV4-1; D is ambiguous. This CDR3 has 15 residues. The V gene lost 1 base and the J gene lost 0 bases, with 10 bases spanning the gap. Germline V lookup: CDR1 MGHRA, CDR2 YSYEKL. CDR3 amino acids: CASSQVSQVSYEQYF. In DNA form, the CDR3 reads TGCGCCAGCAGCCAAGTATCACAAGTCTCCTACGAGCAGTACTTC.

V gene TRBV25-1 combines with J gene TRBJ2-5, with unresolved D. TRBJ2-7 matches the DNA end more closely, so the J call is doubtful. Per germline, CDR1 MGHDK and CDR2 SYGVNS. This CDR3 is built from 14 residues. CDR3: CASSESMVSYEQYF. In DNA form, the CDR3 reads TGTGCCAGCAGTGAATCTATGGTATCCTACGAGCAGTACTTC.

DNA for the CDR3: TGTGCCAGCAGTACCGAAGACTCCTCGGGTGAGCAGTTCTTC. This sequence encodes CASSTEDSSGEQFF. V and J are TRBV6-6 and TRBJ2-1; D gene ambiguous. The germline V gene has CDR1 MNHNY and CDR2 SVGAGI (reference sequence). The CDR3 runs to 14 residues. The germline V and J ends were trimmed by 5 bases and 9 bases, with 17 bases remaining between them.

The chain has TRBV10-1 and TRBJ2-7, with a tentative D call TRBD1 (6 bases). Trimming removed 4 bases at V and 4 bases at J, with 11 bases between. Germline loops: CDR1 WNHNN, CDR2 SYGVQD (reference sequence). The CDR3 totals 13 residues. CDR3 amino acids: CASSAGDLYEQYF. The CDR3 nucleotides read TGCGCCAGCAGTGCAGGGGATCTGTACGAGCAGTACTTC.

There are a few counts of this clone. V and J are TRBV29-1 and TRBJ2-1; 9 bases map to TRBD1. Trimming cost V 3 bases and J 5 bases; bases outside gene matches: 2. The CDR3 length is 13 residues. CDR1 SQVTM and CDR2 ANQGSEA come from the germline V gene. The DNA of the CDR3 is TGCAGCGTTGACGGGACAGGGAACAATGAGCAGTTCTTC. Translating gives CSVDGTGNNEQFF.

The CDR3 coding sequence is TGTGCCAGCAGCACAGGTGCGGCCCGAGATACGCAGTATTTT. It specifies CASSTGAARDTQYF. This rearrangement joins TRBV5-4 to TRBJ2-3, with D possibly being TRBD1 (5 bases). The CDR3 contains 14 residues. Trimming shortened V by 4 bases and J by 5 bases, and 14 bases separated the two germline ends. Germline CDR1 is SGHNT and CDR2 is YYREEE (reference sequence).

This clone appeared a single time. The V and J genes are TRBV9 and TRBJ1-1, with a weak D call TRBD1 (6 bases). Trimming pared 3 bases from V and 4 bases from J, leaving 16 bases between. The CDR3 is 15 amino acids. Germline CDR1 reads SGDLS; CDR2 reads YYNGEE. The CDR3 reads CASSEQGHSGTEAFF. CDR3 nucleotide sequence: TGTGCCAGCAGCGAACAGGGCCACAGTGGCACTGAAGCTTTCTTT. Filled out from reference TRBV9 and TRBJ1-1, the complete variable domain reads DSGVTQTPKHLITATGQRVTLRCSPRSGDLSVYWYQQSLDQGLQFLIQYYNGEERAKGNILERFSAQQFPDLHSELNLSSLELGDSALYFCASSEQGHSGTEAFFGQGTRLTVV.

This clone was seen many times. The V call is TRBV27, the J call TRBJ2-7; 8 bases map to TRBD1. CDR1 and CDR2 (germline): MNHEY, SMNVEV (reference sequence). The CDR3 loop spans 15 amino acids. V was clipped by 2 bases and J by 6 bases; unmatched bases: 9. CDR3 protein: CASSLLTGEYVEQYF. Here the CDR3 DNA reads TGTGCCAGCAGTTTACTGACAGGGGAGTACGTCGAGCAGTACTTC.

In this sample, this clone turned up once. This chain connects TRBV4-1 to TRBJ2-7, with 8 bases lining up with TRBD2. Germline CDR1 is MGHRA and CDR2 is YSYEKL. The CDR3 loop spans 16 amino acids. Trimming removed 4 bases from V and 3 bases from J; junction bases left unmatched: 11. CDR3 amino acids: CASSREGSGALYEQYF. CDR3 bases: TGCGCCAGCAGCCGAGAAGGTAGCGGGGCCCTCTACGAGCAGTACTTC.

Many counts were recorded for this clone. The chain links TRBV6-4 to TRBJ2-3; 12 nucleotides agree with TRBD1. J lost 3 bases, V lost 5 bases, and 6 bases had no gene match. CDR3 size: 16 residues. CDR1 is MRHNA, CDR2 SNTAGT, per germline. CDR3 nucleotide sequence: TGTGCCAGCAGTCCTGGGACAGGGGGCGCGACAGATACGCAGTATTTT. Residues: CASSPGTGGATDTQYF.

This clone was picked up many times. V usage is TRBV6-4 and J usage is TRBJ1-5, with 9 bases lining up with TRBD1. Looked up from germline, CDR1 is MRHNA and CDR2 is SNTAGT. The CDR3 extends over 17 amino acids. The V segment lost 3 bases and the J segment 6 bases; nucleotides outside the gene matches: 12. The CDR3 DNA reads TGTGCCAGCAGTGATTCCCCGCTTACAGGGGGCGGTCAGCCCCAGCATTTT. It specifies CASSDSPLTGGGQPQHF.

The V call is TRBV28, the J call TRBJ2-2; 7 positions match TRBD1. In germline, CDR1 is MDHEN, CDR2 SYDVKM. CDR3 length: 15 residues. Trimming took 6 bases from V and 5 from J; bases not matched to a gene: 9. The CDR3 here is CASSPQQGNTGELFF. CDR3 nucleotide sequence: TGTGCCAGCAGCCCTCAACAGGGGAATACCGGGGAGCTGTTTTTT. Using reference TRBV28 and TRBJ2-2 for the parts outside the CDR3, the full variable domain is DVKVTQSSRYLVKRTGEKVFLECVQDMDHENMFWYRQDPGLGLRLIYFSYDVKMKEKGDIPEGYSVSREKKERFSLILESASTNQTSMYLCASSPQQGNTGELFFGEGSRLTVL.

This clone was found once. The rearrangement joins TRBV6-5 to TRBJ1-2; TRBD1 might be the D (5 bases). In germline, CDR1 is MNHEY, CDR2 SVGAGI. The CDR3 totals 15 residues. V shed 0 bases and J shed 4 bases, with 12 bases lying between them. CDR3 residues: CASSYSGGFTYGYTF. CDR3 DNA sequence: TGTGCCAGCAGTTACTCGGGGGGGTTCACCTATGGCTACACCTTC.

CDR3 nucleotides: TGCGCCAGCAGCCCTACAGATCAGGGGGGTGACACTGAAGCTTTCTTT. It encodes CASSPTDQGGDTEAFF. This chain links TRBV5-1 with TRBJ1-1, with 7 bases that match TRBD1. This CDR3 is built from 16 residues. CDR1 and CDR2 (germline): SGHRS, YFSETQ. The J segment lost 3 bases and the V segment lost 4 bases, leaving 12 bases of the junction unmatched. Full variable domain (remainder filled in from reference TRBV5-1 and TRBJ1-1): KAGVTQTPRYLIKTRGQQVTLSCSPISGHRSVSWYQQTPGQGLQFLFEYFSETQRNKGNFPGRFSGRQFSNSRSEMNVSTLELGDSALYLCASSPTDQGGDTEAFFGQGTRLTVV.

The chain has TRBV6-5 and TRBJ1-1; maybe TRBD1 (5 bases). Germline V gene data show CDR1 as MNHEY and CDR2 as SVGAGI. The CDR3 contains 16 residues. V was trimmed by 0 bases and J by 2 bases, leaving 13 bases between them. CDR3 protein: CASSYSFGGKNTEAFF. The DNA of the CDR3 is TGTGCCAGCAGTTACTCGTTCGGGGGGAAAAACACTGAAGCTTTCTTT.

The chain links TRBV7-9 to TRBJ2-7; tentatively, D is TRBD1 or TRBD2 (5 bases each). Germline V gene lookup returns CDR1 SEHNR and CDR2 FQNEAQ (reference sequence). The CDR3 contains 16 residues. V lost 5 bases, J lost 2 bases, and 19 bases lay in between. The DNA of the CDR3 is TGTGCCAGCAGCCAAGACGGGGCAGACAAAACCTACGAGCAGTACTTC. Protein sequence: CASSQDGADKTYEQYF.

V is TRBV4-2 and J is TRBJ2-1; D call uncertain. CDR1 and CDR2 from the germline V gene are LGHNA and YNFKEQ. The CDR3 covers 14 residues. V was trimmed by 1 base and J by 4 bases, leaving 8 bases between them. The CDR3 here is CASSQVLGYNEQFF. The CDR3 DNA follows: TGTGCCAGCAGCCAAGTTTTGGGATACAATGAGCAGTTCTTC.

At least ten counts were recorded for this clone. The chain uses TRBV9 and TRBJ2-7; 10 bases match TRBD2. The CDR3 extends over 14 amino acids. Germline trimming cut 2 bases from V and 5 bases from J; bases unmatched to any gene: 4. CDR1 SGDLS and CDR2 YYNGEE come from the germline V gene. The CDR3 reads CASSVGTSVDEQYF. The CDR3 DNA reads TGTGCCAGCAGCGTGGGGACTAGCGTCGACGAGCAGTACTTC. The variable domain in full, with the rest retrieved from reference TRBV9 and TRBJ2-7, is DSGVTQTPKHLITATGQRVTLRCSPRSGDLSVYWYQQSLDQGLQFLIQYYNGEERAKGNILERFSAQQFPDLHSELNLSSLELGDSALYFCASSVGTSVDEQYFGPGTRLTVT.

The chain joins TRBV19 to TRBJ1-1, with no clear D. Germline CDR1 is LNHDA and CDR2 is SQIVND (reference sequence). CDR3 length: 13 amino acids. Trimming took off 3 bases at V and 2 bases at J, with 7 bases between the two ends. In nucleotides, the CDR3 is TGTGCCAGTAGTATGTGGGGAAACACTGAAGCTTTCTTT. This encodes CASSMWGNTEAFF.

This clone was recorded many times. The same CDR3 arises from other DNA sequences in this sample as well. The gene calls are TRBV6-5 and TRBJ2-7, with 9 bases that match TRBD2. The germline V gene encodes CDR1 MNHEY and CDR2 SVGAGI. The V and J ends lost 2 bases and 4 bases, in that order; junction bases with no gene match: 3. This CDR3 spans 14 amino acids. The CDR3 nucleotides read TGTGCCAGCAGTTACGCGGGAGGGAGTTACGAGCAGTACTTC. It is translated as CASSYAGGSYEQYF.

The rearrangement joins TRBV6-1 to TRBJ2-7; D is perhaps TRBD2 (5 bases). Germline V gene data show CDR1 as MNHNS and CDR2 as SASEGT. Trimming removed 0 bases at V and 2 bases at J, with 14 bases between. The CDR3 is 16 residues long. DNA for the CDR3: TGTGCCAGCAGTGAAGCGCTTAGGACTCCCACCTACGAGCAGTACTTC. Protein: CASSEALRTPTYEQYF.

The rearrangement joins TRBV12-5 to TRBJ2-1; D remains ambiguous. This CDR3 spans 14 amino acids. V gave up 1 base and J gave up 4 bases, with 8 bases separating them. Germline assignment: CDR1 LGHNT and CDR2 FRNRAP. Here the CDR3 reads CASGLGVSYNEQFF. The CDR3 DNA reads as TGTGCTAGTGGTTTGGGAGTAAGTTACAATGAGCAGTTCTTC.

The chain joins TRBV27 to TRBJ2-5, with TRBD1 matching 12 bases. V lost 3 bases, J lost 5 bases, and 4 bases stayed unmatched. This CDR3 region has 15 residues. Looked up from germline, CDR1 is MNHEY and CDR2 is SMNVEV (reference sequence). The CDR3 DNA is TGTGCCAGCAGTTTCGGGACAGGGGGCTTGGAGACCCAGTACTTC. Translation: CASSFGTGGLETQYF.

The genes are TRBV28 and TRBJ2-5; 13 positions match TRBD2. Germline values: CDR1 MDHEN, CDR2 SYDVKM. Trimming at V came to 2 bases and at J to 5 bases, leaving 20 bases not matched to a gene. This CDR3 comprises 21 residues. The CDR3 DNA reads as TGTGCCAGCAGTTTAAGCCGAAGGACTAGCGGGAGAGGGAGCCCCGGGGAGACCCAGTACTTC. This translates into CASSLSRRTSGRGSPGETQYF.

This clone appeared a few times. The chain has TRBV10-2 and TRBJ2-1; unclear D gene. Germline CDR1 and CDR2: WSHSY and SAAADI. The germline V and J ends were trimmed by 2 bases and 2 bases, with 13 bases remaining between them. The CDR3 is made up of 16 amino acids. CDR3 DNA sequence: TGCGCCAGCAGTGAGGTAGACCCCGTCCCCTACAATGAGCAGTTCTTC. It is translated as CASSEVDPVPYNEQFF.

The chain couples TRBV28 to TRBJ2-7; the D gene is possibly TRBD1 (5 bases). The CDR3 consists of 17 residues. The V and J ends lost 1 base and 6 bases respectively, with 22 bases between them. The germline V gene has CDR1 MDHEN and CDR2 SYDVKM. The CDR3 DNA is TGTGCCAGCAGTTTATCCCTGAACTGGGGCCTGGCTTGCGAGCAGTACTTC. The encoded protein is CASSLSLNWGLACEQYF.

DNA of the CDR3: TGTGCCAGTAGCGGGGAGCATAGCAATCAGCCCCAGCATTTT. Translating gives CASSGEHSNQPQHF. The chain links TRBV19 to TRBJ1-5; D is unresolved. V lost 6 bases, J lost 0 bases, and 9 bases lay in between. This CDR3 is built from 14 residues. Germline V gene sequence: CDR1 LNHDA, CDR2 SQIVND (reference sequence).

The chain couples TRBV19 to TRBJ1-4; maybe TRBD1 (6 bases). Looked up from germline, CDR1 is LNHDA and CDR2 is SQIVND (reference sequence). CDR3 length: 19 amino acids. V gave up 3 bases and J gave up 4 bases, with 24 bases separating them. The CDR3: CASSIWTRDNIFLNEKLFF. The CDR3 DNA is TGTGCCAGTAGTATTTGGACCCGGGACAATATTTTCCTTAATGAAAAACTGTTTTTT.

The chain recombines TRBV5-1 with TRBJ2-3; 9 bases match TRBD2. Trimming took 5 bases from V and 6 from J; bases not matched to a gene: 7. Germline assignment: CDR1 SGHRS and CDR2 YFSETQ. The CDR3 is 14 amino acids. This chain's CDR3 is CASSLAGDQDTQYF. CDR3 in DNA: TGCGCCAGCAGTTTAGCGGGAGATCAGGATACGCAGTATTTT.

The chain carries TRBV27 and TRBJ2-1, with D uncertain. This CDR3 spans 13 amino acids. Trimming pared 3 bases from V and 5 bases from J, leaving 8 bases between. The germline V gene has CDR1 MNHEY and CDR2 SMNVEV (reference sequence). The DNA of the CDR3 is TGTGCCAGCAGTTTTGGGCCTCACAATGAGCAGTTCTTC. This gives the protein CASSFGPHNEQFF.

The chain uses TRBV6-5 and TRBJ1-1, with TRBD1 identical over 7 bases. Germline assignment: CDR1 MNHEY and CDR2 SVGAGI. Unmatched junction bases numbered 6, after V lost 4 bases and J lost 1 base. The CDR3 length is 15 residues. The CDR3 sequence is CASSSPRTGNTEAFF. CDR3 sequence (DNA): TGTGCCAGCAGTTCGCCCCGGACAGGGAACACTGAAGCTTTCTTT.